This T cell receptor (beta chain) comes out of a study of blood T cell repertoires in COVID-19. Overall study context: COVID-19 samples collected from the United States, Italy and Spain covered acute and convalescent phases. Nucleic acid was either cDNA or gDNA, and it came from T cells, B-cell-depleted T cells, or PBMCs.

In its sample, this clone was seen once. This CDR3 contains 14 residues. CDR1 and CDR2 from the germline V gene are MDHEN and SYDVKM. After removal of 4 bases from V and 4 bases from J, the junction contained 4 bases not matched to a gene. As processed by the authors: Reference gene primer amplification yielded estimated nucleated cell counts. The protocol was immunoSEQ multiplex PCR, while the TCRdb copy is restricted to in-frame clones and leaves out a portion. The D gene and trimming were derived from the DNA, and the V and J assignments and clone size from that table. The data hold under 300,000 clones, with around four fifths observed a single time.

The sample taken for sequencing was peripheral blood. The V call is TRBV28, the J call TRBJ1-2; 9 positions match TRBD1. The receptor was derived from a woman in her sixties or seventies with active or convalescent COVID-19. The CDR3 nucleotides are TGTGCCAGCAGTTCAAGGGACAGGGCCTATGGCTACACCTTC. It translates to CASSSRDRAYGYTF.